This TCR beta chain was identified during a study of blood T cell repertoires in COVID-19. In the study overall: Sites across the United States, Italy and Spain contributed samples from acute and convalescent COVID-19. The cDNA or gDNA used as material had been derived from T cells, B-cell-depleted T cells, or PBMCs.

In the source study's methods: The authors estimated nucleated cell counts from reference gene primer amplification. Only in-frame clones appear in the TCRdb table, and some are missing; sequencing was by immunoSEQ multiplex PCR. V and J calls plus clone size are reproduced from that table; the DNA served to infer D and trimming. This table has 55,000 to 75,000 clones, about 70% appearing once. Trimming removed 3 bases from V and 2 bases from J; junction bases left unmatched: 5. The germline CDR1 and CDR2 sequences are WNHNN and SYGVQD (reference sequence). The CDR3 consists of 16 residues. The clonotype comes from a man aged 60 to 75 with acute or convalescent COVID-19. Material for sequencing was peripheral blood. This chain connects TRBV10-1 to TRBJ2-7, with TRBD2 matching 12 bases. This CDR3 is CASSDRRLAGAYEQYF. CDR3 DNA sequence: TGCGCCAGCAGTGACCGGCGACTAGCGGGGGCCTACGAGCAGTACTTC.